This T cell receptor (beta chain) emerged from a study of T cells after yellow fever vaccination. Study information: Fractions with few cells were prepared using SMART-Seq v4 Ultra Low Input. Study-wide results and caveats: Weaker overall was a secondary response that nonetheless peaked faster, on day 5 versus 15. The study re-detected most primary-vaccination clones after the booster (around 96% CD4, approximately 88% CD8). Some clonotypes were seen in both the CD4 and the CD8 compartments. These made up a small share and likely arose from convergent recombination.

Many counts were recorded for this clonotype. Its antigen is not identified. TCRdb redid the calling of the 5' RACE reads with MiXCR, one entry per CDR3 protein. Of 200,000 to 250,000 distinct CDR3 sequences in the sample, 6.9% are singletons; the top ten hold roughly 0.93%. In germline, CDR1 is MNHEY, CDR2 SVGAGI. The CDR3 runs 14 residues. The V gene lost 0 bases and the J gene lost 4 bases, with 9 bases spanning the gap. The TCR was taken from a man aged 25 to 45 who received the YFV17D yellow fever vaccine. The starting material was CD4+ T cells sorted from PBMCs, obtained 15 days after the yellow fever booster vaccination. V gene TRBV6-5 combines with J gene TRBJ1-1, with a possible D match to TRBD1 (5 bases). The CDR3 loop is CASSYSRGVTEAFF. The CDR3, as DNA: TGTGCCAGCAGTTACTCGAGAGGGGTCACTGAAGCTTTCTTT.